The clone carrying this T cell receptor (beta chain) was detected a few times. This sample is part of a study of glioma-infiltrating T cells. V was pared by 5 bases and J by 5 bases, with 10 bases of the junction left unmatched. The CDR3 sequence is 15 residues long. The V gene's germline CDR1 is SGHTA and CDR2 FQGNSA. The iRepertoire nested amplicon-rescue multiplex PCR amplified TCR alpha and beta CDR3s from RNA. TCRdb called the multiplex PCR reads again in MiXCR, with one record for every CDR3 protein. Altogether more than 300,000 distinct CDR3 sequences are present, more than 35% being singletons, with the ten largest covering around 12%.

Sequencing used glioma tissue, nonneoplastic brain tissue, or PBMCs (not recorded which). V and J are TRBV7-2 and TRBJ1-1; 8 bases are shared with TRBD1. This clonotype was obtained from a human donor with low-grade glioma or glioblastoma, undergoing nonglioma brain surgery, or in good health (not recorded which). The CDR3 region is CASSPNRGGLTEAFF. CDR3 nucleotides: TGTGCCAGCAGCCCCAACAGGGGGGGATTGACTGAAGCTTTCTTT.